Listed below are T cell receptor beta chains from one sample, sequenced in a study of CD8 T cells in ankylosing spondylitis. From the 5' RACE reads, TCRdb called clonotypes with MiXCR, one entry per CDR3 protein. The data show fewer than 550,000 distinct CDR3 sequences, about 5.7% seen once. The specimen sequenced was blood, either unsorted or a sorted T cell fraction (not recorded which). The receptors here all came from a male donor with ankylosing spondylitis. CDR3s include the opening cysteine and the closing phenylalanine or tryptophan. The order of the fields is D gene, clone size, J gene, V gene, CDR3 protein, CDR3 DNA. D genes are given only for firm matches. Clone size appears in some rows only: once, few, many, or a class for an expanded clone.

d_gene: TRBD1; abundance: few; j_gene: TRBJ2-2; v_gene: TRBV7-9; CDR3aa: CASSSGPGTGNTGELFF; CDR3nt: TGTGCCAGCAGCTCTGGCCCCGGGACAGGCAACACCGGGGAGCTGTTTTTT
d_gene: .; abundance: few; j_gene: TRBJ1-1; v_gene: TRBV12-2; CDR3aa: CASRLALCQALMNTEAFF; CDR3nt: TGTGCAAGTCGCTTAGCCTTATGCCAGGCTCTAATGAACACTGAAGCTTTCTTT
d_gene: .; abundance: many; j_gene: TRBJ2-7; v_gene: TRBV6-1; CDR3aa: CATREYEQYF; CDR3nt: TGTGCCACCCGGGAATACGAGCAGTACTTC
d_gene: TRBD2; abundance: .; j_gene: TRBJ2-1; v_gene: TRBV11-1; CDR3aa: CASSLSGGAYNEQFF; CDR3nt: TGTGCCAGCAGCTTAAGCGGGGGTGCCTACAATGAGCAGTTCTTC
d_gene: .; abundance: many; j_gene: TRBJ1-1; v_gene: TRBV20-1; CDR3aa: CSAGIQAVVNTEAFF; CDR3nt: TGCAGTGCTGGTATACAGGCAGTCGTGAACACTGAAGCTTTCTTT
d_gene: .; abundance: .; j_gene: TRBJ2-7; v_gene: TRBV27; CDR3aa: CASSHRPGTYEQYF; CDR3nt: TGTGCCAGCAGTCATCGACCCGGGACCTACGAGCAGTACTTC
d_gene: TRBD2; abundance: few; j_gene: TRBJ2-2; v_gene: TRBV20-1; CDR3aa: CSAPARGGANTGELFF; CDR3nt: TGCAGTGCGCCCGCTCGCGGGGGGGCCAACACCGGGGAGCTGTTTTTT
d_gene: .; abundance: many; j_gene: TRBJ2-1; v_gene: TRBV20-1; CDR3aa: CSARGTHHNEQFF; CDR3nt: TGCAGTGCTAGAGGGACACACCACAATGAGCAGTTCTTC
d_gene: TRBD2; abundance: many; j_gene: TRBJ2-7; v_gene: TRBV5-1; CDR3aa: CASSLEASGTTYEQYF; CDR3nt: TGCGCCAGCAGCTTGGAGGCTAGCGGGACCACCTACGAGCAGTACTTC
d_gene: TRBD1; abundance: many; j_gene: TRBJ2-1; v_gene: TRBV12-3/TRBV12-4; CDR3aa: CASRPGQGAGNEQFF; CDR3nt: TGTGCCAGCAGGCCGGGACAGGGGGCCGGCAATGAGCAGTTCTTC
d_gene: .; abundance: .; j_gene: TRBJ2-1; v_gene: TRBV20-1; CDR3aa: CSAIRNMVNEQFF; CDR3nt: TGCAGTGCTATCCGTAACATGGTCAATGAGCAGTTCTTC
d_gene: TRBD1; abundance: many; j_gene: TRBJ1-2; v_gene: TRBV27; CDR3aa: CASSPGTGFGYTF; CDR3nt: TGTGCCAGCAGCCCAGGGACAGGGTTCGGCTACACCTTC
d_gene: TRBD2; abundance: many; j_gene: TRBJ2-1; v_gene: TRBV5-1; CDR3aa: CASSGRGVEQFF; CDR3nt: TGCGCCAGCAGCGGGAGGGGTGTTGAGCAGTTCTTC
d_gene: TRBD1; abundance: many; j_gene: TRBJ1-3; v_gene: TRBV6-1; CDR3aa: CASSPPPADRLFLGNTIYF; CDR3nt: TGTGCCAGCAGTCCACCCCCGGCGGACAGGTTGTTTTTAGGAAACACCATATATTTT
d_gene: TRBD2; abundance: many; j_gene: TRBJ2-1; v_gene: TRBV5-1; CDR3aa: CASSSQAGSYNEQFF; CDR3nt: TGCGCCAGCAGCTCACAAGCGGGGTCCTACAATGAGCAGTTCTTC
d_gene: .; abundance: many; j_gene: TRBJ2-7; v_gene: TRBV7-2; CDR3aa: CASSSHTDSNSYEQYF; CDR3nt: TGTGCCAGCAGCAGCCACACGGACAGCAACTCCTACGAGCAGTACTTC
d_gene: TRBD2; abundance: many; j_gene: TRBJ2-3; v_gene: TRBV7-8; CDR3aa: CASSFGLAGGTDTQYF; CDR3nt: TGTGCCAGCAGCTTCGGACTAGCGGGGGGCACAGATACGCAGTATTTT